This TCR beta chain was sequenced during a study of human CD8 memory T cell subsets. UMI-labeled 5' RACE produced the TCR beta libraries. Reanalyzing the 5' RACE reads, TCRdb keeps one entry per CDR3 protein, without DNA. The ten most abundant clones cover around 15% of a sample with around 9,600 distinct CDR3 sequences. The CDR3 consists of 12 residues. Germline CDR1 reads GTSNPN; CDR2 reads SVGIG (reference sequence). It was CCR7+ PD-1+ TIGIT+ early memory CD8+ T cells with exhausted-like traits that constituted TPEX cells. This receptor was identified in a human donor in good health. This sequence joins TRBV30 and TRBJ1-2. The specimen sequenced was CD8+ T cells from PBMCs. CDR3: CAWSGVSYGYTF.